This T cell receptor (beta chain) was observed in a study of OX40 agonist ivuxolimab in advanced cancers. Profiling relied on immunoSEQ multiplex PCR, and the TCRdb table lists in-frame clones only, not all of them. This table holds 84,000 or so clones, approximately 95% found once. V was cut by 5 bases and J by 2 bases, with 13 bases left in between. The CDR3 contains 15 residues. Germline loops: CDR1 SGHAT, CDR2 FQDESV (reference sequence). The rearrangement joins TRBV11-1 to TRBJ2-1; the D gene is possibly TRBD2 (6 bases). The sequence was obtained from an adult with an advanced solid tumor such as melanoma, head and neck, liver or kidney cancer. The specimen comprised CD4+ or CD8+ T cells sorted from blood, sampled in a trial of the OX40 agonist ivuxolimab. CDR3 in amino acids: CASSLIGGTYNEQFF. Written as DNA, the CDR3 is TGTGCCAGCAGCCTAATCGGCGGGACCTACAATGAGCAGTTCTTC.